This TCR beta chain was sequenced in a study of T cells expressing NK-cell markers. The wider study: Within the sequenced cohort of eight donors, seven exhibited HCMV seropositivity and one was seronegative.

Study findings and constraints: These same clonotypes (in several donors) also led the CD3+CD56-NKG2C+ fraction. A range of roughly 1.0-8% of CD8+ T cells consisted of dominant NKG2C+ clonotypes in roughly 6 donors.

Scientists made TCR beta cDNA using 5'RACE template switching with UMIs. After re-calling the 5' RACE reads, TCRdb lists one entry per CDR3 protein, DNA absent. The sample has 400,000 to 450,000 distinct CDR3 sequences. As regards this clonotype: Its specificity is unknown.

CDR3 length equals 16 residues. Germline CDR1 and CDR2: LGHDT and YNNKEL (reference sequence). Sequencing was performed on blood T cells: a sorted CD56 or NKG2C T cell subset, CD4+ or CD8+ T cells, or bulk PBMC T cells (not recorded which). The sequence came from a woman aged 18 to 75 in good health. The chain recombines TRBV3-1 with TRBJ2-7; TCRdb selects TRBD2, and the lack of DNA leaves this call unchecked. The CDR3 protein is CASSSLGIAGGPKQYF.